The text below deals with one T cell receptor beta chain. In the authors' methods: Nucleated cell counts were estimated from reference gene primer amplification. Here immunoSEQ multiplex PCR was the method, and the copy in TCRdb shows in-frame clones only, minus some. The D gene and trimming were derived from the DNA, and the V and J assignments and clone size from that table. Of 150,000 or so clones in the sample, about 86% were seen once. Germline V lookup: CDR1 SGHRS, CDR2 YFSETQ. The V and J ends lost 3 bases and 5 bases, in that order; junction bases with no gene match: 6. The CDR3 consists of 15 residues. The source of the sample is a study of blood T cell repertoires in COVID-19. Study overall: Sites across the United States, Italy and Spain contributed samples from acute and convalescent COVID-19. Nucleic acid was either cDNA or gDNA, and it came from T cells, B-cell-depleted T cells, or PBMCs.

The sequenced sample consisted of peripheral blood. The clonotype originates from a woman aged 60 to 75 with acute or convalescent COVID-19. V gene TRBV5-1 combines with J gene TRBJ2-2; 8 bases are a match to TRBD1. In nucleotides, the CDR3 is TGCGCCAGCAGCTCGTCGACAGGGGAGACCGGGGAGCTGTTTTTT. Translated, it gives CASSSSTGETGELFF.